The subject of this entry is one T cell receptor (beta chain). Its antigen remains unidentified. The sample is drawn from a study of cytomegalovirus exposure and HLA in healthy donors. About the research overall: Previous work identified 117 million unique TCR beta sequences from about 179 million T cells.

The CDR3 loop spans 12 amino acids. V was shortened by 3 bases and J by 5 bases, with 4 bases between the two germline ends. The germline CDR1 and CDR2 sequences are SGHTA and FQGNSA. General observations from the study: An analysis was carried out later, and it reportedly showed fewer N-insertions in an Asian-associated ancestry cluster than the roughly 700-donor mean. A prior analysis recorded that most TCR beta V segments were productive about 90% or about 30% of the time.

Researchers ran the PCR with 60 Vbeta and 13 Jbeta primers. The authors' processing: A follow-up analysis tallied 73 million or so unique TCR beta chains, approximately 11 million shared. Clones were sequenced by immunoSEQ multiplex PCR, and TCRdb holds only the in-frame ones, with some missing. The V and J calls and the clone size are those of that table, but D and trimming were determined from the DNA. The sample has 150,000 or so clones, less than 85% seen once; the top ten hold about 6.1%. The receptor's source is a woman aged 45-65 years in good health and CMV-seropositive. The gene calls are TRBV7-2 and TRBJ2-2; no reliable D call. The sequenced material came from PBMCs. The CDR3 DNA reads TGTGCCAGCAGCTTCTCGACCGGGGAGCTGTTTTTT. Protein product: CASSFSTGELFF.